This is a list of T cell receptor beta chains from one sample in a study of cytomegalovirus exposure and HLA in healthy donors. Some clones are missing from TCRdb's copy, which holds only in-frame ones; the method was immunoSEQ multiplex PCR. This sample has about 110,000 clones, with roughly four fifths found just once. The sequenced sample consisted of PBMCs. Source of these receptors: a man aged 55-75 years in good health and CMV-seronegative. The CDR3 runs from the conserved cysteine through the conserved F or W. Fields, in order: clone size, V gene, D gene, CDR3 length, J gene, CDR3 protein, CDR3 DNA. D genes are given only for firm matches. Size values are once, few and many counts, or a class for expanded clones, and some rows have none.

.	TRBV5-6	TRBD1	15	TRBJ2-4	CASSLRTGAKNIQYF	TGTGCCAGCAGCCTCCGGACAGGGGCTAAAAACATTCAGTACTTC
.	TRBV5-1	.	14	TRBJ2-3	CASSIGESTDTQYF	TGCGCCAGCAGCATTGGGGAGAGCACAGATACGCAGTATTTT
.	TRBV2	TRBD1	15	TRBJ1-2	CASRTGGFEVYGYTF	TGTGCCAGCCGGACAGGGGGTTTCGAGGTATATGGCTACACCTTC
.	TRBV28	.	14	TRBJ1-1	CASTSGALNTEAFF	TGTGCCAGCACCTCAGGGGCCTTGAACACTGAAGCTTTCTTT
.	TRBV7-2	.	15	TRBJ2-6	CASSSSLSGANVLTF	TGTGCCAGCAGCTCTAGTCTGTCTGGGGCCAACGTCCTGACTTTC
.	TRBV7-3	TRBD1	15	TRBJ2-5	CASSLRQGPQETQYF	TGTGCCAGCAGCTTAAGACAGGGTCCTCAAGAGACCCAGTACTTC
few	TRBV5-1	.	13	TRBJ1-1	CASSLEGGTEAFF	TGCGCCAGCAGCTTAGAAGGAGGCACTGAAGCTTTCTTT
once	TRBV5-1	.	15	TRBJ2-1	CASSKLATGGYEQFF	TGCGCCAGCAGCAAACTAGCCACCGGGGGTTATGAGCAGTTCTTC
.	TRBV27	.	14	TRBJ2-7	CASSPTGISGEQYF	TGTGCCAGCAGTCCGACGGGAATCTCGGGCGAGCAGTACTTC
.	TRBV19	TRBD2	14	TRBJ2-1	CASSLGGAYNEQFF	TGTGCCAGTAGTTTGGGGGGGGCCTACAATGAGCAGTTCTTC
.	TRBV18	.	14	TRBJ1-3	CASSPGSLLNTIYF	TGTGCCAGCTCACCCGGGTCGCTGTTAAACACCATATATTTT
.	TRBV7-2	.	14	TRBJ1-5	CASSLDYRNQPQHF	TGTGCCAGCAGCTTAGATTACAGGAACCAGCCCCAGCATTTT
few	TRBV15	TRBD1	15	TRBJ1-6	CATSREDRGNSPLHF	TGTGCCACCAGCAGAGAAGACAGGGGAAATTCACCCCTCCACTTT
.	TRBV5-8	TRBD1	14	TRBJ2-4	CASSLPGTGNIQYF	TGTGCCAGCAGCCTCCCCGGGACAGGAAACATTCAGTACTTC
.	TRBV27	TRBD2	14	TRBJ2-3	CASSSGLALDTQYF	TGTGCCAGCAGTTCTGGACTAGCCCTAGATACGCAGTATTTT
.	TRBV7-9	.	14	TRBJ1-2	CASRAPGKNYGYTF	TGTGCCAGCAGGGCTCCAGGGAAGAACTATGGCTACACCTTC
.	TRBV18	.	16	TRBJ1-3	CASSPRGSSSGNTIYF	TGTGCCAGCTCACCGCGAGGGTCGAGCTCTGGAAACACCATATATTTT
.	TRBV11-2	.	16	TRBJ2-3	CASSLSARNPPDTQYF	TGTGCCAGCAGCTTATCGGCGCGGAACCCCCCAGATACGCAGTATTTT
.	TRBV5-4	.	14	TRBJ2-1	CASSTYSSYNEQFF	TGTGCCAGCAGCACTTACAGCTCCTACAATGAGCAGTTCTTC
.	TRBV7-8	TRBD2	20	TRBJ2-3	CASSPRGWAGGQAGTDTQYF	TGTGCCAGCAGCCCCCGGGGATGGGCGGGGGGGCAGGCGGGCACAGATACGCAGTATTTT
.	TRBV4-2	.	15	TRBJ1-1	CASSQVGRANTEAFF	TGTGCCAGCAGCCAAGTCGGCAGGGCCAACACTGAAGCTTTCTTT
.	TRBV28	.	16	TRBJ2-1	CASSMPQDIPIGEQFF	TGTGCCAGCAGTATGCCACAGGATATCCCAATAGGTGAGCAGTTCTTC
.	TRBV2	TRBD1	14	TRBJ1-2	CASSYRGLNYGYTF	TGTGCCAGCAGCTACAGGGGGCTCAACTATGGCTACACCTTC
.	TRBV6-1	TRBD2	15	TRBJ2-3	CASSALAGGTDTQYF	TGTGCCAGCAGTGCCCTCGCGGGGGGCACAGATACGCAGTATTTT
once	TRBV5-1	.	13	TRBJ1-5	CASSSEPNQPQHF	TGCGCCAGCAGCTCAGAACCTAATCAGCCCCAGCATTTT
.	TRBV5-6	TRBD1	15	TRBJ1-5	CASSSTGGPNQPQHF	TGCGCCAGCAGCTCGACAGGGGGCCCCAATCAGCCCCAGCATTTT
.	TRBV7-9	TRBD2	14	TRBJ2-7	CASSLRGVSYEQYF	TGTGCCAGCAGCTTACGGGGGGTCTCCTACGAGCAGTACTTC
few	TRBV28	TRBD1	14	TRBJ1-2	CASSSGQEGYGYTF	TGTGCCAGCAGTTCCGGACAGGAGGGCTATGGCTACACCTTC
.	TRBV27	TRBD1	15	TRBJ1-4	CASSDRGSGHEKLFF	TGTGCCAGCAGTGACAGGGGAAGCGGGCATGAAAAACTGTTTTTT
.	TRBV4-1	.	13	TRBJ2-1	CASSHDRHNEQFF	TGCGCCAGCAGCCACGACAGGCACAATGAGCAGTTCTTC